The 10 T cell receptor beta chains given below trace back to one sample, sequenced in a study of T-cell reconstitution after alpha-beta-depleted transplantation in children. The authors prepared the TCRbeta library with unique molecular identifiers. TCRdb redid the calling of the PCR reads with MiXCR, one entry per CDR3 protein. Here the sample spans fewer than 400,000 distinct CDR3 sequences, approximately 23% being singletons. This specimen consisted of PBMCs, mostly from graft donor cells, obtained 180 days after TCRalphabeta/CD19-depleted stem cell transplant. The receptors were gathered from a male patient aged 10 to 17 who had a stem cell transplant for acute lymphoblastic leukemia, so the T cells may come from the graft donor.

This clonotype was found a few times. The rearrangement links TRBV7-9 to TRBJ2-3; 8 nucleotides align to TRBD2. The germline V gene has CDR1 SEHNR and CDR2 FQNEAQ (reference sequence). V dropped 4 bases and J dropped 10; count of bases not matched to a gene: 4. This CDR3 is 12 amino acids long. CDR3 in DNA: TGTGCCAGCAGCTCGGGACTAGTGGCGCAGTATTTT. It encodes CASSSGLVAQYF.

This chain uses TRBV7-9 with TRBJ2-7; 10 bases line up with TRBD2. Germline V gives CDR1 SEHNR, CDR2 FQNEAQ (reference sequence). J was trimmed by 12 bases and V by 1 base; bases with no gene match: 18. CDR3 size: 17 residues. Here the CDR3 reads CASSLVATSGWTQEGYF. Written as DNA, the CDR3 is TGTGCCAGCAGCTTAGTGGCGACTAGCGGGTGGACCCAAGAAGGGTACTTC.

The rearrangement links TRBV2 to TRBJ2-5; 7 bases are a match to TRBD1. V was clipped by 6 bases and J by 7 bases; unmatched bases: 17. The CDR3 length is 16 residues. Germline CDR1 is SNHLY and CDR2 is FYNNEI. The CDR3 region is CASRDRRWMSRGTQYF. In DNA form, the CDR3 reads TGTGCCAGCAGGGACAGGCGGTGGATGTCCCGAGGGACCCAGTACTTC. The full variable domain, with the rest looked up from reference TRBV2 and TRBJ2-5, is EPEVTQTPSHQVTQMGQEVILRCVPISNHLYFYWYRQILGQKVEFLVSFYNNEISEKSEIFDDQFSVERPDGSNFTLKIRSTKLEDSAMYFCASRDRRWMSRGTQYFGPGTRLLVL.

This clonotype showed up just a few times. This rearrangement joins TRBV5-1 to TRBJ2-3; D not certain. V lost 1 base and J 0 bases, leaving 12 bases between the germline ends. Germline V gives CDR1 SGHRS, CDR2 YFSETQ. This CDR3 region has 16 residues. The CDR3 sequence is CASSLSEPSSTDTQYF. The CDR3 nucleotides are TGCGCCAGCAGCTTGTCAGAGCCTTCTAGCACAGATACGCAGTATTTT.

This clonotype was seen more than once but under ten times. The J gene is TRBJ2-7, the V gene TRBV5-6; D may be TRBD1 or TRBD2 (5 bases each). Per germline, CDR1 SGHDT and CDR2 YYEEEE. The CDR3 totals 14 residues. V was clipped by 2 bases and J by 3 bases, with 12 bases between them. Written as DNA, the CDR3 is TGTGCCAGCAGCTTTAGGGACGGAGGCTACGAGCAGTACTTC. Translation: CASSFRDGGYEQYF.

This clonotype was observed a few times. The chain carries TRBV6-5 and TRBJ2-2, with D perhaps being TRBD1 or TRBD2 (6 bases each). There are 14 residues in the CDR3. With 0 bases removed from V and 6 bases from J, the gap between germline ends came to 8 bases. Germline CDR1 MNHEY, CDR2 SVGAGI. CDR3 coding DNA: TGTGCCAGCAGTTACTCAGGGGGGCCCGGGGAGCTGTTTTTT. It translates to CASSYSGGPGELFF.

The chain recombines TRBV11-2 with TRBJ1-6, with TRBD1 identical over 7 bases. There are 17 residues in the CDR3. The V and J ends lost 1 base and 6 bases, in that order; junction bases with no gene match: 9. Germline V CDR1 and CDR2: SGHAT, FQNNGV. CDR3 loop: CASSLGDSILSNSPLHF. The CDR3 DNA reads TGTGCCAGCAGCTTAGGGGACAGTATCCTGAGTAATTCACCCCTCCACTTT.

A word on this clonotype: The conserved closing phenylalanine or tryptophan is absent in this CDR3, likely reflecting a read error. V gene TRBV29-1 combines with J gene TRBJ2-7, with D hard to call. V gave up 3 bases and J gave up 5 bases, with 14 bases separating them. This CDR3 spans 13 amino acids. Germline loops: CDR1 SQVTM, CDR2 ANQGSEA. CDR3 nucleotides: TGCAGCGTTGAGTTGGGCTCGTGGGACGAGCAGTACCTC. This translates into CSVELGSWDEQYL.

V gene TRBV7-9 combines with J gene TRBJ2-1, with D hard to call. The CDR3 length is 11 residues. From germline, CDR1 is SEHNR and CDR2 FQNEAQ (reference sequence). V lost 4 bases to trimming and J lost 5 bases, with 3 bases between them. The CDR3 region is CASSSNNEQFF. The CDR3 bases are TGTGCCAGCAGCTCAAACAATGAGCAGTTCTTC.

The chain has TRBV9 and TRBJ1-1; perhaps TRBD1 as D (5 bases). Germline CDR1 SGDLS, CDR2 YYNGEE. CDR3 size: 16 residues. V shed 0 bases and J shed 5 bases, with 17 bases lying between them. CDR3 bases: TGTGCCAGCAGCGTAGGATCGTGGGGCAGATGTACTGAAGCTTTCTTT. Translation gives CASSVGSWGRCTEAFF.